Following are 15 T cell receptor beta chains from one sample sequenced in a study of CD8+ T cells in alopecia areata. TCR sequencing used cDNA made by reverse transcription of extracted RNA. TCRdb's copy holds only in-frame clones and misses some; the assay was immunoSEQ multiplex PCR. The repertoire consists of under 350,000 clones, none detected only once. Sorting of pooled cutaneous lymph node cells used CD4, CD8alpha, NKG2D, NKG2ACE and other markers. Sequenced material: CD4+ T cells sorted from a lymph node. These receptors all stem from a C3H/HeJ mouse with alopecia areata. The mice in this strain carry MHC haplotype H2-k.

Notes on this clone: Gene labels here are mouse ones. The CDR3 goes on 3 residues after the read ends, and that part is filled in from the germline J gene. The chain employs TRBV19 and TRBJ1-6, with D perhaps TRBD1 (5 bases). TRBJ1-6 is an ORF; its function is uncertain. The germline V gene encodes CDR1 FNHDT and CDR2 SITEND (reference sequence). The CDR3 contains 17 residues. V was trimmed by 5 bases and J by 0 bases, leaving 15 bases between them. The CDR3 spells CASSSRTQNSYNSPLYF. CDR3 DNA, as far as it was read: TGTGCCAGCAGCTCTCGGACACAGAATTCCTATAATTCGCCC.

In this sample, this clone turned up a few times. Any gene name here is a mouse gene name. The part of the CDR3 DNA that was read is TGTGCCAGCAGTTTCCGGGACAGGCCAAACACCGGG. This translates into CASSFRDRPNTG. The complete CDR3 reads CASSFRDRPNTGQLYF. The V gene is TRBV14, the J gene TRBJ2-2; 8 bases line up with TRBD1. Read data end 4 residues before the CDR3 end; the end is taken from the germline J gene. The CDR3 covers 16 residues. Losses at the gene ends were 1 base for V and 0 bases for J; bases not matched to a gene: 2. Germline values: CDR1 SGHDT, CDR2 FRDEAV.

This clone was seen a handful of times. The gene names given are mouse names. From the germline J gene comes the end of the CDR3, since the read stops 3 residues before it. This chain connects TRBV19 to TRBJ1-6; 7 nucleotides line up with TRBD1. TRBJ1-6 is an open reading frame whose function is uncertain. Germline CDR1 and CDR2: FNHDT and SITEND (reference sequence). This CDR3 has 15 amino acids. The V and J ends lost 5 bases and 2 bases, in that order; junction bases with no gene match: 4. The sequenced CDR3 bases are TGTGCCAGCAGGAGGGGGCAGACCTATAATTCGCCC. Residues: CASRRGQTYNSP. The whole CDR3 region reads CASRRGQTYNSPLYF.

Regarding this clone: Each gene name is a mouse one. The read falls 4 residues short of the CDR3 end, and the missing part is taken from the germline J gene. Other DNA sequences in this specimen translate into the identical CDR3. The rearrangement joins TRBV13-1 to TRBJ2-2, with a weak D call TRBD1 (6 bases). Trimming stripped 0 bases from V and 4 bases from J, with 10 bases between. The CDR3 has 15 residues. CDR1 and CDR2 (germline): NSHNY, SYGAGN. This CDR3 reads CASSDAGVGTGQLYF. The CDR3 bases that were read are TGTGCCAGCAGTGATGCAGGGGTGGGCACCGGG.

To note about this clone: Genes and germline are mouse. The sequence runs out 4 residues before the end of the CDR3; the remainder is reconstructed from the germline J gene. This chain uses TRBV5 with TRBJ2-7; 7 bases are a match to TRBD1. This CDR3 is built from 15 residues. V was pared by 0 bases and J by 0 bases, with 2 bases of the junction left unmatched. Germline CDR1 LGHNA, CDR2 YNLKQL (reference sequence). The CDR3 region is CASSQERDSSYEQYF. Partial CDR3 DNA: TGTGCCAGCAGCCAAGAGAGGGACAGCTCCTAT.

This clone was seen a handful of times. Genes and germline are mouse. The DNA ends 4 residues before the CDR3 does, and the rest of the CDR3 is filled in from the germline J gene. In the same sample, other DNA sequences code for this CDR3. The chain carries TRBV19 and TRBJ2-1, with D perhaps matching TRBD1 (7 bases). The CDR3 is 13 residues long. CDR1 FNHDT and CDR2 SITEND come from the germline V gene (reference sequence). Trimming took 4 bases from V and 6 from J, leaving 11 bases between them. Partial CDR3 DNA: TGTGCCAGCAGTCCAAGGGGGCTTGCT. This encodes CASSPRGLA. The full CDR3 sequence reads CASSPRGLAEQFF.

This clone was detected many times. Mouse gene names apply. The CDR3 is cut off 4 residues early in the read; its end comes from the germline J gene. Other DNA sequences in the same sample also yield this CDR3. The genes are TRBV17 and TRBJ2-5, with 9 nucleotides matching TRBD1. From germline, CDR1 is MNHDT and CDR2 YYDKIL. With 6 bases clipped from V and 3 bases from J, the junction kept 1 base outside the gene matches. CDR3 length equals 13 residues. The CDR3 spells CASRDRGQDTQYF. The sequenced part of the CDR3 DNA is TGTGCTAGCAGAGACAGGGGGCAAGAC.

This clone was observed a handful of times. Mouse names are used for the genes. From the germline J gene comes the end of the CDR3, since the read stops 4 residues before it. V is TRBV13-2 and J is TRBJ2-3; D unclear. Germline CDR1 reads NNHNN; CDR2 reads SYGAGS (reference sequence). The CDR3 is 14 residues long. V was pared by 2 bases and J by 0 bases, with 7 bases between. CDR3 DNA (partial): TGTGCCAGCGGTGAGATAGGGAGTGCAGAA. Protein: CASGEIGSAE. The full CDR3 reads CASGEIGSAETLYF.

Comment on this clone: All gene names here are mouse names. The missing CDR3 end, 4 residues past where the read stops, is filled in from the germline J gene. The chain recombines TRBV13-2 with TRBJ2-1, with 11 bases aligning to TRBD1. J was trimmed by 5 bases and V by 4 bases; bases with no gene match: 2. Germline values: CDR1 NNHNN, CDR2 SYGAGS (reference sequence). The CDR3 runs 14 residues. Partial CDR3 DNA: TGTGCCAGCGGTCGGGACAGGGGGAATGCT. The encoded protein is CASGRDRGNA. The whole CDR3 sequence is CASGRDRGNAEQFF.

In this sample, this clone turned up a few times. Mouse gene names and germline throughout. CDR3 sequence reads: CASGKGRVEDNSDYTF. The CDR3 DNA, read in part, is TGTGCCAGCGGGAAAGGCAGGGTTGAGGATAACTCC. The rearrangement joins TRBV13-2 to TRBJ1-2, with D tentatively TRBD1 (5 bases). From the germline J gene comes the end of the CDR3, since the read stops 4 residues before it. The V end was cut by 5 bases, the J end by 2 bases, with 19 bases between. The CDR3 runs to 16 residues. Per germline, CDR1 NNHNN and CDR2 SYGAGS (reference sequence).

This clone was detected only a few times. This may stem from a read error, because a much larger clone lies one nucleotide away. Mouse names are used for the genes. The read falls 4 residues short of the CDR3 end, and the missing part is taken from the germline J gene. The chain uses TRBV13-3 and TRBJ2-1, with D perhaps matching TRBD1 (5 bases). The V and J ends lost 3 bases and 5 bases respectively, with 6 bases between them. The CDR3 consists of 12 residues. The germline V gene encodes CDR1 NNHDY and CDR2 SYVADS. The DNA read from the CDR3 is TGTGCCAGCAGTGGCAGGGATGCT. It translates to CASSGRDA. The entire CDR3 reads CASSGRDAEQFF.

In regard to this clone: Gene names denote mouse genes. Coverage ceases 4 residues before the CDR3 finishes, and the germline J gene fills in the end. The same CDR3 arises from other DNA sequences in this sample as well. The chain joins TRBV5 to TRBJ2-7, with 8 bases matching TRBD2. V was pared by 4 bases and J by 2 bases, with 4 bases of the junction left unmatched. Germline CDR1 LGHNA, CDR2 YNLKQL (reference sequence). The CDR3 covers 14 residues. CDR3 bases read: TGTGCCAGCAGCCCCCGACTGGGGACCTAT. Encoded protein: CASSPRLGTY. The CDR3 in its entirety is CASSPRLGTYEQYF.

This clone has more than one count but fewer than ten. Gene names are mouse gene names. CDR3 region: CASSQLGGVQNTLYF. The part of the CDR3 DNA that was read is TGTGCCAGCAGCCAGCTGGGGGGCGTCCAAAAC. This rearrangement joins TRBV5 to TRBJ2-4, with 8 bases lining up with TRBD2. The read ends 4 residues before the CDR3 terminus; that terminus is restored from the germline J gene. With V trimmed by 3 bases and J by 3 bases, 5 bases remained unmatched. From germline, CDR1 is LGHNA and CDR2 YNLKQL (reference sequence). The CDR3 has 15 amino acids.

This clone was detected a few times. Gene names and germline refer to mouse. The read comes to an end 4 residues before the CDR3 does, leaving the germline J gene to fill in the end. Other DNA sequences in this sample translate to the same CDR3. The rearrangement joins TRBV31 to TRBJ2-2; the match to TRBD2 covers 9 bases. The CDR3 is 15 amino acids. Trimming cost V 0 bases and J 5 bases; bases outside gene matches: 4. Germline CDR1 and CDR2: GKSSPN and SITVG. The CDR3 reads CAWSLGLGGTGQLYF. The DNA read from the CDR3 is TGTGCCTGGAGTCTAGGTCTGGGGGGGACCGGG.

On this clone: Gene names are mouse gene names. Sequencing ends 4 residues short of the CDR3 end; the germline J gene provides the rest. This chain uses TRBV1 with TRBJ1-1, with TRBD1 matching over 8 bases. CDR3 length equals 14 residues. Per germline, CDR1 NSQYPW and CDR2 LRSPGD (reference sequence). CDR3 sequence: CTCSARTGRTEVFF. The CDR3 bases that were read are TGCACCTGCAGTGCCCGGACAGGGAGGACA.